This TCR beta chain is drawn from a study of regulatory T cells in long-lasting Graves disease. Study results and caveats: TCR diversity was lower in persistent Graves' patients (versus newly diagnosed ones).

V lost 1 base and J 4 bases, leaving 16 bases between the germline ends. Germline CDR1 is SGHNT and CDR2 is YENEEA. The CDR3 has 16 amino acids. Time point reported: newly diagnosed GD, antithyroid drugs for less than 3 months. PBMCs were the source of the RNA used for TCR sequencing. Both iRepertoire HTBI primers and Arm-PCR of CDR3 regions were used to build the TCR beta libraries. TCRdb analysed the multiplex PCR reads with MiXCR anew, one entry per CDR3 protein. Among 500,000 or so distinct CDR3 sequences listed, around 15% were seen once. This clonotype was found many times. Its target is not known. These data were likewise used in another study, on T cells in Graves' hyperthyroidism and ophthalmopathy. As that study records: A patient was excluded if there was uncontrolled infection, other autoimmune disease, pregnancy or lactation. Most expanded thyroid clonotypes above 0.001 also appeared in blood.

Sequences were derived from peripheral blood mononuclear cells (PBMCs), sampled at new diagnosis, from a patient treated with antithyroid drugs. The chain has TRBV11-3 and TRBJ2-5; D gene ambiguous. This receptor was obtained from a man aged 40-50 years with Graves disease. This chain's CDR3 is CASSLGSMTQGETQYF. CDR3 DNA sequence: TGTGCCAGCAGCTTAGGTTCCATGACCCAAGGAGAGACCCAGTACTTC.